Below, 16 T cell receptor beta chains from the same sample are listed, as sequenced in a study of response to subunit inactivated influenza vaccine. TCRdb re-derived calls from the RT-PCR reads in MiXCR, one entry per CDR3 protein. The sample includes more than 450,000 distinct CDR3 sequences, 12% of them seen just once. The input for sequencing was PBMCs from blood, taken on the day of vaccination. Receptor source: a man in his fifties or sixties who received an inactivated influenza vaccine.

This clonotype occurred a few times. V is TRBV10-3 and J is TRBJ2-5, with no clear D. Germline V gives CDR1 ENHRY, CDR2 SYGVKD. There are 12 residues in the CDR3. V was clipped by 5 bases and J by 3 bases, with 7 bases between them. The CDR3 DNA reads TGTGCCATCAGTCTGACTGAAGAGACCCAGTACTTC. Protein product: CAISLTEETQYF.

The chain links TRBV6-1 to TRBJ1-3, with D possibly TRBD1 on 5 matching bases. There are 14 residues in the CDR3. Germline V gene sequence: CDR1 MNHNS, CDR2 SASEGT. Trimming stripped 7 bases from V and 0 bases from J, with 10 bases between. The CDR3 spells CASTQGFSGNTIYF. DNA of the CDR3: TGTGCCAGCACTCAGGGTTTCTCTGGAAACACCATATATTTT.

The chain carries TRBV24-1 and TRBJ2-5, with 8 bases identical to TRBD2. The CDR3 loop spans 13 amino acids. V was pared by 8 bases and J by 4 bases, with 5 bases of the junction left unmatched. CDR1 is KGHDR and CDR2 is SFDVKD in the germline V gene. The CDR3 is CATKAGDGETQYF. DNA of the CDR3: TGTGCCACCAAAGCGGGAGATGGAGAGACCCAGTACTTC.

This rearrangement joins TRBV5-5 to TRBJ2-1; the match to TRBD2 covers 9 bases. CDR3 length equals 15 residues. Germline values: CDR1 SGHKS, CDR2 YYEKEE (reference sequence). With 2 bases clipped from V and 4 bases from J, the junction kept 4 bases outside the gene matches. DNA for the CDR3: TGTGCCAGCAGCTTCGGGACTAGCCGGTACAATGAGCAGTTCTTC. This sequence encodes CASSFGTSRYNEQFF.

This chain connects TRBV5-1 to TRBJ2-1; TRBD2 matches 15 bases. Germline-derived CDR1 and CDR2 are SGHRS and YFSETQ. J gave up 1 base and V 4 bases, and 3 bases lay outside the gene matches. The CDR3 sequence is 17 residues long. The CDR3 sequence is CASSPGLAGGSYNEQFF. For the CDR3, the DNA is TGCGCCAGCAGCCCCGGACTAGCGGGAGGGTCCTACAATGAGCAGTTCTTC.

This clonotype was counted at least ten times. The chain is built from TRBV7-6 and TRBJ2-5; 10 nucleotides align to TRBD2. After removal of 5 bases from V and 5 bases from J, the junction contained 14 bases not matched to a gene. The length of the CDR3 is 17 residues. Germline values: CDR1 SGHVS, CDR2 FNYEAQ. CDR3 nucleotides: TGTGCCAGCAGCCAAGATTCCCCTAGCGGGGGCGCGGAGACCCAGTACTTC. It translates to CASSQDSPSGGAETQYF.

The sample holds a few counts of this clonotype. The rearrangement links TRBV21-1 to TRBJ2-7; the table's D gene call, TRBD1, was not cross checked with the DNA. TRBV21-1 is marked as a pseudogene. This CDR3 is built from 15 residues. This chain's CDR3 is CASSKEGRGSYEQYF. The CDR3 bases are TGTGCCAGCAGCAAAGAGGGGCGGGGCAGCTACGAGCAGTACTTC.

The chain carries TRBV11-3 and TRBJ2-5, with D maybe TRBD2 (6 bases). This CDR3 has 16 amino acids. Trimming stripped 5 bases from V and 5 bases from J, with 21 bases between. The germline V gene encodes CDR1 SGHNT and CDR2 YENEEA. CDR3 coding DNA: TGTGCCAGCAGCACCCAGCGGGTCCAAAGAGATGAGACCCAGTACTTC. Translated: CASSTQRVQRDETQYF.

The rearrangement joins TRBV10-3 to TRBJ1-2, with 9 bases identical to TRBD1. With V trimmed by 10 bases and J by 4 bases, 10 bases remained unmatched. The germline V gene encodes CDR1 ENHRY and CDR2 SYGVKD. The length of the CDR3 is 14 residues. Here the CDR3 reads CATATGGPSYGYTF. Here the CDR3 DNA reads TGTGCCACCGCGACAGGGGGACCGAGCTATGGCTACACCTTC.

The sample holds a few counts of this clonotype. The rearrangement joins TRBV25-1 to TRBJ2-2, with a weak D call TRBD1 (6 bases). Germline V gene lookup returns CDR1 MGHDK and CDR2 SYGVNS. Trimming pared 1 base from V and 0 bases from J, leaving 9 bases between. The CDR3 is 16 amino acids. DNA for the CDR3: TGTGCCAGCAGTGAATGGACAGTAACGAACACCGGGGAGCTGTTTTTT. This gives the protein CASSEWTVTNTGELFF.

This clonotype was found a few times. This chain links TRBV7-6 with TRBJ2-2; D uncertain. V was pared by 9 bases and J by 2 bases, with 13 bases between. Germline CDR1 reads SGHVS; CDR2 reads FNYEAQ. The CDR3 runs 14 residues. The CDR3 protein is CASRDTFNTGELFF. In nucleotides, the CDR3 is TGTGCCAGTAGAGACACATTTAACACCGGGGAGCTGTTTTTT.

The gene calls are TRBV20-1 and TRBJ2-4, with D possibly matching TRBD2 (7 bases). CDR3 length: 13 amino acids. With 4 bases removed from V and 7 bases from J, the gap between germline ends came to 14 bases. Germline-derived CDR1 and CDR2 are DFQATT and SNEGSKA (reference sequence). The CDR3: CSATRGAGNIQYF. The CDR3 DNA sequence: TGCAGTGCTACCCGGGGGGCAGGGAACATTCAGTACTTC.

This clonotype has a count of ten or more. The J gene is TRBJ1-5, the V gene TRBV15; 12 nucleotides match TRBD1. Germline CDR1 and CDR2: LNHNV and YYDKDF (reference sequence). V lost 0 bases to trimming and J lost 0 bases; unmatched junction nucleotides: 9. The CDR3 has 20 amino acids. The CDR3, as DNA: TGTGCCACCAGCAGAGATCTTAGGGGACAGGGGGCTCATAGCAATCAGCCCCAGCATTTT. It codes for CATSRDLRGQGAHSNQPQHF.

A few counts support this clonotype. The CDR3 spells CAISESVGRLQETQYF. The CDR3 DNA follows: TGTGCCATCAGTGAGTCCGTGGGGCGCCTACAAGAGACCCAGTACTTC. The rearrangement links TRBV10-3 to TRBJ2-5, with a weak D call TRBD1 (5 bases). From germline, CDR1 is ENHRY and CDR2 SYGVKD. This CDR3 has 16 amino acids. The V and J ends lost 0 bases and 2 bases respectively, with 13 bases between them.

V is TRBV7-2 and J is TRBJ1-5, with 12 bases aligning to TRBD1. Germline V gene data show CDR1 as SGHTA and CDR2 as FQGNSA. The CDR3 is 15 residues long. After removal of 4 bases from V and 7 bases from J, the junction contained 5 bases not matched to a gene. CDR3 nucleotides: TGTGCCAGCAGCTCGGGACAGGGGGCTTCACAGCCCCAGCATTTT. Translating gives CASSSGQGASQPQHF. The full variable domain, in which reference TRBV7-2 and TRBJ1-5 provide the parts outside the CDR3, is GAGVSQSPSNKVTEKGKDVELRCDPISGHTALYWYRQSLGQGLEFLIYFQGNSAPDKSGLPSDRFSAERTGGSVSTLTIQRTQQEDSAVYLCASSSGQGASQPQHFGDGTRLSIL.

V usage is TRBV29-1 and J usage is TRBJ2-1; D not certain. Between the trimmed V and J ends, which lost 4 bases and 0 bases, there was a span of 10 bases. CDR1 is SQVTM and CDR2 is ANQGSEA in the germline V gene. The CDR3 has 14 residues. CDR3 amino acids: CSVVGFASYNEQFF. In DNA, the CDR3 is TGCAGCGTTGTGGGGTTCGCCTCCTACAATGAGCAGTTCTTC.